Below, one TCR beta chain is given with its context. This entry is derived from a study of blood T cells in healthy people across ages. V shed 12 bases and J shed 7 bases, with 18 bases lying between them. CDR3 size: 12 residues. In germline, CDR1 is KGHDR, CDR2 SFDVKD. A J-beta primer mix and a sample-barcoded 5' primer were used in a second PCR of roughly 7 to 12 cycles. A template-switch adaptor that had 12 random nucleotides put a tag on each cDNA molecule. TCRdb called the 5' RACE reads again in MiXCR, with one record for every CDR3 protein. The table records 1,100,000 or so distinct CDR3 sequences, less than 50% of them present only once.

The chain has TRBV24-1 and TRBJ2-7; D is unresolved. This receptor was obtained from a woman in her sixties in good health. The sample consisted of blood. Here the CDR3 reads CASRGVHNEQYF. In DNA form, the CDR3 reads TGTGCCTCCCGTGGGGTCCACAATGAGCAGTACTTC.